This T cell receptor (beta chain) comes out of a study of T cell responses to AZD1222 COVID-19 vaccine. Assay used: immunoSEQ multiplex PCR; TCRdb lists only in-frame clones, some missing. This sample has approximately 120,000 clones, with around 83% found just once. The CDR3 has 16 amino acids. V was clipped by 0 bases and J by 5 bases, with 14 bases between them. Germline values: CDR1 SGDLS, CDR2 YYNGEE. The receptor comes from an adult who received the AZD1222 COVID-19 vaccine. This chain joins TRBV9 and TRBJ2-2; D remains ambiguous. This specimen was peripheral blood, taken 28 days after the second AZD1222 dose. The CDR3 protein is CASSVGAGKGTGELFF. CDR3 sequence (DNA): TGTGCCAGCAGCGTAGGGGCTGGGAAGGGAACCGGGGAGCTGTTTTTT.